This section outlines one T cell receptor beta chain sequence together with its context. Antigen unknown. The CDR3 runs to 15 residues. Germline V gene lookup returns CDR1 MDHEN and CDR2 SYDVKM. Trimming shortened V by 3 bases and J by 1 base, and 12 bases separated the two germline ends. Only in-frame clones appear in the TCRdb table, and some are missing; sequencing was by immunoSEQ multiplex PCR. The sample holds some 180,000 clones, roughly 88% seen once. The data originate from a study of T cell responses to AZD1222 COVID-19 vaccine. Study-level background: Some second doses came at about 4 weeks and others at about 12 weeks; these were pooled.

General study findings and limits: Without day 14 samples, only post-peak T cell repertoires were studied. Just a handful of people given AZD1222 tested seropositive at baseline.

This chain joins TRBV28 and TRBJ1-1, with unresolved D. The input for sequencing was peripheral blood, taken on day 0 of AZD1222 vaccination. The origin of this receptor is an adult in good health. The CDR3 nucleotides read TGTGCCAGCAGTTTGGTTGCTCCAGAGAACACTGAAGCTTTCTTT. Protein sequence: CASSLVAPENTEAFF.